The rows below give T cell receptor beta chains drawn from one sample of a study of cytomegalovirus exposure and HLA in healthy donors. Sequencing was performed with immunoSEQ multiplex PCR; in TCRdb, only in-frame clones are kept and a portion is missing. The sample lists about 150,000 clones, approximately 80% seen once, with around 6.6% in the top ten. Sequenced input: PBMCs. The source of these receptors is a woman aged 45-60 years in good health and CMV-seropositive. Each CDR3 is given with its conserved first and last residue. The D gene is left open where the match is weak. Not every row has a clone size; where given, it reads once, few, many or a size class.

j_gene: TRBJ1-1
v_gene: TRBV2
d_gene: .
abundance: few
CDR3nt: TGTGCCAGCAGTGTGGGGCTGTGGGACACTGAAGCTTTCTTT
CDR3aa: CASSVGLWDTEAFF

j_gene: TRBJ1-5
v_gene: TRBV27
d_gene: .
abundance: .
CDR3nt: TGTGCCAGCAGTACTCTTGGGGGCAACAATCAGCCCCAGCATTTT
CDR3aa: CASSTLGGNNQPQHF

j_gene: TRBJ1-1
v_gene: TRBV6-6
d_gene: .
abundance: .
CDR3nt: TGTGCCAGCAGTGAGTCGGGGAACACTGAAGCTTTCTTT
CDR3aa: CASSESGNTEAFF

j_gene: TRBJ2-3
v_gene: TRBV6-4
d_gene: .
abundance: .
CDR3nt: TGTGCCAGCAGTGAAGGGTGGGGCGATACGCAGTATTTT
CDR3aa: CASSEGWGDTQYF

j_gene: TRBJ2-3
v_gene: TRBV7-8
d_gene: TRBD2
abundance: .
CDR3nt: TGTGCCAGCAGCCTACGACTAGCAGCTAGCACAGATACGCAGTATTTT
CDR3aa: CASSLRLAASTDTQYF

j_gene: TRBJ1-3
v_gene: TRBV4-3
d_gene: .
abundance: .
CDR3nt: TGCGCCAGCAGCCAAGAAGCAGGATTCTCTGGAAACACCATATATTTT
CDR3aa: CASSQEAGFSGNTIYF

j_gene: TRBJ1-5
v_gene: TRBV19
d_gene: .
abundance: .
CDR3nt: TGTGCCAGTACCCCGGGGGGGAGCAATCAGCCCCAGCATTTT
CDR3aa: CASTPGGSNQPQHF

j_gene: TRBJ2-7
v_gene: TRBV4-3
d_gene: TRBD1
abundance: .
CDR3nt: TGCGCCAGCAGCCAGGACAGGGGTATCGAGCAGTACTTC
CDR3aa: CASSQDRGIEQYF

j_gene: TRBJ1-4
v_gene: TRBV6-1
d_gene: .
abundance: once
CDR3nt: TGTGCCAGCATCCGAAGGGGGGGCGATGAAAAACTGTTTTTT
CDR3aa: CASIRRGGDEKLFF

j_gene: TRBJ1-4
v_gene: TRBV2
d_gene: TRBD1
abundance: .
CDR3nt: TGTGCCAGCAGTAGACAGGGGATACAGACTAATGAAAAACTGTTTTTT
CDR3aa: CASSRQGIQTNEKLFF

j_gene: TRBJ1-2
v_gene: TRBV27
d_gene: .
abundance: .
CDR3nt: TGTGCCAGCAGCAAGGATTTGACAGGTTATGGCTACACCTTC
CDR3aa: CASSKDLTGYGYTF